Listed here is a single T cell receptor (beta chain). The donors were members of the roughly 130-subject validation cohort (separate from the approximately 730-subject first cohort). The source of the sample is a study of cytomegalovirus exposure and HLA in healthy donors. Here immunoSEQ multiplex PCR was the method, and the copy in TCRdb shows in-frame clones only, minus some. In the table there are more than 50,000 clones, about 94% of which are singletons. The CDR3 loop spans 14 amino acids. Germline V gives CDR1 SGHTA, CDR2 FQGNSA. The germline V and J ends were trimmed by 1 base and 3 bases, with 7 bases remaining between them.

The sequence was collected from a man aged 18 to 30 in good health and CMV-seronegative. The source material was PBMCs. J is TRBJ1-5 and V is TRBV7-2, with D unclear. The CDR3 spells CASSLVQVNQPQHF. The CDR3 nucleotides read TGTGCCAGCAGCTTAGTGCAGGTCAATCAGCCCCAGCATTTT.